This T cell receptor (beta chain) stems from a study of shared clonotypes between healthy human individuals. The CDR3 length is 12 residues. The germline V gene encodes CDR1 GTSNPN and CDR2 SVGIG (reference sequence). The V gene lost 4 bases and the J gene lost 0 bases, with 3 bases spanning the gap. In this sample, this clone turned up a few times. Its antigen is undetermined. For sorted subsets, roughly 200 ng DNA per replicate equaled around 30,000 T cell genomes. Only in-frame clones appear in the TCRdb table, and some are missing; sequencing was by immunoSEQ multiplex PCR. Of 2 million to 2.5 million clones listed, 85% to 95% were seen once; the top ten hold 1.1%. Study results and caveats: Relative to memory subsets, naive subsets generally showed larger estimated richness. Depth of sequencing was expected to influence donor clonotype sharing.

The naive CD8 subset, CD45RO-negative cells positively selected for CCR7, excluded terminally differentiated effector memory CD45RA+ cells. Sample: naive CD8+ T cells sorted from blood. This receptor was identified in a man aged 18 to 30 in good health. The rearrangement uses TRBV30 and TRBJ2-2; no clear D. CDR3 residues: CAWNTNTGELFF. CDR3 bases: TGTGCCTGGAATACGAACACCGGGGAGCTGTTTTTT.